This T cell receptor (beta chain) was recovered during a study of PD-1 blockade in classical Hodgkin lymphoma. Only in-frame clones appear in the TCRdb table, and some are missing; sequencing was by immunoSEQ multiplex PCR. The repertoire consists of some 150,000 clones, with approximately 81% occurring once and the leading ten covering 7% to 9.5%. The CDR3 is 14 residues long. Trimming cost V 6 bases and J 5 bases, with 16 bases left between them. Looked up from germline, CDR1 is SGHAT and CDR2 is FQNNGV. Relapse was seen in all patients after autologous stem cell transplantation, and brentuximab vedotin exposure was variable.

The source was peripheral blood mononuclear cells (PBMCs), collected before the second cycle of nivolumab. The rearrangement links TRBV11-2 to TRBJ1-1; D is perhaps TRBD1 (6 bases). The sequence derives from a human donor with classical Hodgkin lymphoma. The CDR3 spells CASSSQRGITEAFF. CDR3 nucleotide sequence: TGTGCCAGCAGTTCTCAAAGGGGGATTACTGAAGCTTTCTTT.